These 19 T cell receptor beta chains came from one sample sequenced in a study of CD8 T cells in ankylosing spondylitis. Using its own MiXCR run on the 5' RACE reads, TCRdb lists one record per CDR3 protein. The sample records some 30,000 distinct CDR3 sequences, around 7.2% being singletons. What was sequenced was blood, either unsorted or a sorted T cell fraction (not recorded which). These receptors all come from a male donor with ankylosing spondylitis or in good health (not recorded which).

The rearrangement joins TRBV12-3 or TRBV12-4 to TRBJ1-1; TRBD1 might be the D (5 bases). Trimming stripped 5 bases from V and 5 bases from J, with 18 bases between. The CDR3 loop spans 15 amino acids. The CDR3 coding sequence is TGTGCCAGCAGTCCCCCCCAAGCAGGGCGGACTGAAGCTTTCTTT. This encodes CASSPPQAGRTEAFF.

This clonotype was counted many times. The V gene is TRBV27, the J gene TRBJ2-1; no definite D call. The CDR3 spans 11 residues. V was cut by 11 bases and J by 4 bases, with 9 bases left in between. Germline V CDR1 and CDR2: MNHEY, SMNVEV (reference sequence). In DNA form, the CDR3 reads TGTGCCTCCGGGTCGTACAATGAGCAGTTCTTC. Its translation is CASGSYNEQFF.

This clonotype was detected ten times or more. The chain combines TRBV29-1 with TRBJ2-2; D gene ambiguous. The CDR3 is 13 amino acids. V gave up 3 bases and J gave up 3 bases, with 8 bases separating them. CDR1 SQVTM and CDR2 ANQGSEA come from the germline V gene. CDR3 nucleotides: TGCAGCGTTGATATTGGTTACACCGGGGAGCTGTTTTTT. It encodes CSVDIGYTGELFF.

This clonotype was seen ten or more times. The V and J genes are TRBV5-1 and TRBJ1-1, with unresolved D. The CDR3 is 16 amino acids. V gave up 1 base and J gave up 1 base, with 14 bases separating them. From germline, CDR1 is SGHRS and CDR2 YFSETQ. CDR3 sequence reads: CASSLSWTAQNTEAFF. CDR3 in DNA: TGCGCCAGCAGCTTGAGCTGGACTGCCCAGAACACTGAAGCTTTCTTT. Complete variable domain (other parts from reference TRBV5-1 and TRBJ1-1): KAGVTQTPRYLIKTRGQQVTLSCSPISGHRSVSWYQQTPGQGLQFLFEYFSETQRNKGNFPGRFSGRQFSNSRSEMNVSTLELGDSALYLCASSLSWTAQNTEAFFGQGTRLTVV.

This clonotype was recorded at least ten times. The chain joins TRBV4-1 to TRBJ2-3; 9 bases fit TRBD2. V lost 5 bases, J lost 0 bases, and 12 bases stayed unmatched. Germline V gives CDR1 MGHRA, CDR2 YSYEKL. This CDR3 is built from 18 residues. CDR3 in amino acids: CASSNLKLGTSSTDTQYF. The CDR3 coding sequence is TGCGCCAGCAGCAACCTAAAGCTCGGGACTAGCAGCACAGATACGCAGTATTTT.

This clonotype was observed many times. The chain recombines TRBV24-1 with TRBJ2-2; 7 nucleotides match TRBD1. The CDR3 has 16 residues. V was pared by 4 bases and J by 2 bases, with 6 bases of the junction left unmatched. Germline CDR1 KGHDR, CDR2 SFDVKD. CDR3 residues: CATSESGQVNTGELFF. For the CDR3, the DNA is TGTGCCACCAGTGAGTCAGGACAGGTCAACACCGGGGAGCTGTTTTTT.

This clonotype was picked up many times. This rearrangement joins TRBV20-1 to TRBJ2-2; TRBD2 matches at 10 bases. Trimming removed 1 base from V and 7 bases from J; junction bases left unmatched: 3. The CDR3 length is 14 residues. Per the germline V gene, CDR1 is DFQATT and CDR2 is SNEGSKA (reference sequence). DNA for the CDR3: TGCAGTGCTAGAGTAGCGGGAGGTATCGGGGAGCTGTTTTTT. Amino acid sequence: CSARVAGGIGELFF.

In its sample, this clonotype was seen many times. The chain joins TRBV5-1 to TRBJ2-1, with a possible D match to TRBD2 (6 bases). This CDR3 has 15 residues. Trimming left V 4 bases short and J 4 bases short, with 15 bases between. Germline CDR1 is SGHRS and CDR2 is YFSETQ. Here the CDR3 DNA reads TGCGCCAGCAGCCCCAACCTTAGCGGATACAATGAGCAGTTCTTC. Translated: CASSPNLSGYNEQFF.

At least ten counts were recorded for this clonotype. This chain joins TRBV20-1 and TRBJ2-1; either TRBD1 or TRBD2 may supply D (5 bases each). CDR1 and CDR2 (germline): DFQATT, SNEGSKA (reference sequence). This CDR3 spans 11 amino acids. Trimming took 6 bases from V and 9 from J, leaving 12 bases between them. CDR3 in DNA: TGCAGTGCCGTGGGGGTCACTGAGCAGTTCTTC. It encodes CSAVGVTEQFF.

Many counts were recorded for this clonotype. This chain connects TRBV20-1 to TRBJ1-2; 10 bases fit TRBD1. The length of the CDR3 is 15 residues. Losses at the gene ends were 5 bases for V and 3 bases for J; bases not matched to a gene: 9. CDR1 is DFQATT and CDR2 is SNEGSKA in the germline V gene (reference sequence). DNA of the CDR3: TGCAGTGCTTCGCCCCGGACAGGGGGAGACTATGGCTACACCTTC. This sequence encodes CSASPRTGGDYGYTF.

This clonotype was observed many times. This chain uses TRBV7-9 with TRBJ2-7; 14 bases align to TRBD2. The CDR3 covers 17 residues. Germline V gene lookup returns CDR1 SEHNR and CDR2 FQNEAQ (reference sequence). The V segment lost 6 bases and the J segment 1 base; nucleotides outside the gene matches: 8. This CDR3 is CASRTGLAGGLSYEQYF. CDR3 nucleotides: TGTGCCAGCAGGACCGGACTAGCGGGAGGTTTATCCTACGAGCAGTACTTC.

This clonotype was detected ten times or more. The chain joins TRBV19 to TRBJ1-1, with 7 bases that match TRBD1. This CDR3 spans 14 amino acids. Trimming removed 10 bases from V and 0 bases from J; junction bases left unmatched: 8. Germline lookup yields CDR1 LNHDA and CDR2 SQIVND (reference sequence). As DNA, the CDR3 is TGTGCCACCACCCGGGACAGCTTGAACACTGAAGCTTTCTTT. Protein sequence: CATTRDSLNTEAFF. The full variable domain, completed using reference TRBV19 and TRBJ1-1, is DGGITQSPKYLFRKEGQNVTLSCEQNLNHDAMYWYRQDPGQGLRLIYYSQIVNDFQKGDIAEGYSVSREKKESFPLTVTSAQKNPTAFYLCATTRDSLNTEAFFGQGTRLTVV.

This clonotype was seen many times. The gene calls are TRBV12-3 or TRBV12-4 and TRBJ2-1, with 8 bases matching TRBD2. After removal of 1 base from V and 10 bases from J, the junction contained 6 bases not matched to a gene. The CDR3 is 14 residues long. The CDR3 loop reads CASSLVAGPSEQFF. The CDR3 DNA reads TGTGCCAGCAGTTTAGTAGCGGGACCTTCCGAGCAGTTCTTC.

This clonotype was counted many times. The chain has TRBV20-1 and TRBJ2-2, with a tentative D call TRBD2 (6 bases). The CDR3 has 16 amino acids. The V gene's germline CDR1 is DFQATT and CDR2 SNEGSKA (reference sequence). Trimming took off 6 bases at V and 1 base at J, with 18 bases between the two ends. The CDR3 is CSARPFAGMNTGELFF. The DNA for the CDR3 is TGCAGTGCCCGCCCTTTTGCGGGGATGAACACCGGGGAGCTGTTTTTT.

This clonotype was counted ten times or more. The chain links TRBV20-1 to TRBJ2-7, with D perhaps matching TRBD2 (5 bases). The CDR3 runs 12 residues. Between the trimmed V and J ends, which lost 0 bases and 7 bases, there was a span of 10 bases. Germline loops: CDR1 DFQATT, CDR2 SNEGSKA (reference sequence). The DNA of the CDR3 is TGCAGTGCTAGAGAAACGGGGTATGAGCAGTACTTC. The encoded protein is CSARETGYEQYF.

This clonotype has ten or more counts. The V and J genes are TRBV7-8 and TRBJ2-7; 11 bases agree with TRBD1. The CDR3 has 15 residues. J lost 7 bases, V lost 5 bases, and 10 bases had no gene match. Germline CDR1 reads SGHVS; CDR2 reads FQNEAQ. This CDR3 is CASSLRTGGRREQYF. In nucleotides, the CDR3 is TGTGCCAGCAGCCTGCGGACAGGGGGCCGCCGGGAGCAGTACTTC.

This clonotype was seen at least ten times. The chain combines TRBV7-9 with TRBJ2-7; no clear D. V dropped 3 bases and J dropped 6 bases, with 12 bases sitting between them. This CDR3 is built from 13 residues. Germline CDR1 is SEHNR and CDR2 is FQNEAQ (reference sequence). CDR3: CASSLHPDPEQYF. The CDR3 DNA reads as TGTGCCAGCAGCTTGCATCCGGACCCCGAGCAGTACTTC. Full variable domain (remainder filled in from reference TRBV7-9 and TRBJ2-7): DTGVSQNPRHKITKRGQNVTFRCDPISEHNRLYWYRQTLGQGPEFLTYFQNEAQLEKSRLLSDRFSAERPKGSFSTLEIQRTEQGDSAMYLCASSLHPDPEQYFGPGTRLTVT.

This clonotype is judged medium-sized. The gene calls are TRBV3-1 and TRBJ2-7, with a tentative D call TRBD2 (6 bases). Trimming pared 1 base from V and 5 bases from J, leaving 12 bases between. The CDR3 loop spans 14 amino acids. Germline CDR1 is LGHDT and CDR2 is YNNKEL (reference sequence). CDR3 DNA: TGTGCCAGCAGCCAAGGGGGAAGGAGGGACGAGCAGTACTTC. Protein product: CASSQGGRRDEQYF.

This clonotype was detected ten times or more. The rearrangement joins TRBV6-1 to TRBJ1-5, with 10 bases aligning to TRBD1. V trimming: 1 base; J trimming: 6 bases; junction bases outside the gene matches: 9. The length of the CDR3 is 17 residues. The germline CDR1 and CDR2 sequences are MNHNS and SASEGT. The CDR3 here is CASSEEGTGEIFQPQHF. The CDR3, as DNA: TGTGCCAGCAGTGAAGAGGGGACAGGGGAGATTTTTCAGCCCCAGCATTTT.